This T cell receptor (beta chain) comes out of a study of molecular identifiers for immune sequencing clone quantification. The overall study: RNA, taken in replicates from around 18,000 or 91,000 naive CD8 cells, was split five ways, with four sequenced.

Details on this clonotype: Antigen unknown.

TCRdb fed the PCR reads into MiXCR, producing one record per CDR3 protein. The repertoire holds about 510,000 distinct CDR3 sequences, with over 20% as singletons. Study-wide results and limits: Jurkat TCR RNA spiked in from one cell reportedly remained identifiable amid 970,000 or so naive cells.

Germline V gene data show CDR1 as DFQATT and CDR2 as SNEGSKA (reference sequence). Trimming pared 3 bases from V and 2 bases from J, leaving 5 bases between. There are 12 residues in the CDR3. Naive CD8 libraries were made from around 20,000 to 1,000,000 sorted cells, and they used 10%, 30% or 50% RNA. The specimen sequenced was naive CD8+ T cells from blood, with Jurkat cell RNA spiked in. Described subset: FACS-sorted CD8+CD4-CCR7+CD45RA+ naive T cells. The rearrangement links TRBV20-1 to TRBJ2-1; tentatively, D is TRBD1 (5 bases). The TCR sequence derives from a human donor in good health. Some libraries in this study had Jurkat cell RNA spiked in. CDR3 bases: TGCAGTGCTAGGGACACCTACAATGAGCAGTTCTTC. This encodes CSARDTYNEQFF.